This note documents a single T cell receptor beta chain sequence. Its antigen is unknown. One base away there is no much larger clone; base qualities are not given. This sample is drawn from a study of identical twins (dated by TCRdb to between 2015 and 2016). Turning to the overall study: The study deep-sequenced TCR alpha and beta repertoires from monozygotic twins, unrelated adults of various ages and cord blood to test whether fetal clonotypes persist. To rule out contamination, replicate twin experiments were performed at different times with different library preparation protocols.

The method was 5' RACE. TCRdb names Illumina HiSeq 2000 as the instrument used. A universal primer binding site was added through template switching, and the final cDNA carried a unique molecular identifier so that TCR cDNA molecules could be counted accurately. First-strand cDNA for TCR alpha and beta chains was synthesized from specific primers in the conserved constant-segment region. Each cDNA library was double barcoded, with a SMART-Mk sample barcode plus Illumina barcodes, to control for contamination. TruSeq adapter sequences along with Illumina sample barcodes were introduced in two successive PCR steps. Sequencing of the TCR alpha and beta cDNA libraries was done on the Illumina HiSeq platform using custom primers. The paper's data handling went like this. MiGEC was used to process raw reads and extract unique molecular identifiers, and MiXCR was used to find CDR3 positions. Recombination models were inferred per individual with the repgenHMM and IGoR tools using an EM algorithm. The tcR package in R was used for shared clonotype analysis, with sharing normalized by the product of cloneset sizes. To study raw recombination free of thymic and clonal selection effects, out-of-frame nonproductive sequences were analyzed. TCRdb itself trimmed the public reads at Q25 with fastp, ran MiXCR and retained productive beta chains. Under each unique CDR3 protein, matching rows form one entry showing the most common genes and DNA. The V and J calls shown here were made by TCRdb, not taken from the authors' results. Here the sample has 500,000 or so distinct CDR3 sequences; 14% occur a single time. The ten top clones hold around 0.57% of the sample.

Unmatched junction bases come to 5, with V trimmed by 5 bases and J by 3 bases. Including the terminal cysteine and phenylalanine, the CDR3 comprises 16 residues. Only the CDR3 portion is preserved as DNA: 48 bases, with reading frame beginning at the first base. CDR1 and CDR2 were assigned from the germline V gene as SGHVS and FQNEAQ. Every donor was a healthy Caucasian. Three pairs of female monozygotic twins, all aged about 18 to 30 years, made up the twin cohort. Positive isolation kits from Invitrogen were used to isolate the CD4+ and CD8+ T cell populations. Summary of the overall study and its limitations: Abundant cord blood beta clonotypes carried fewer insertions; young adult naive repertoires showed a weaker similar trend, while memory repertoires showed none. Invariant T cells such as MAIT and iNKT could partly confound zero-insertion analyses, though diverse VJ usage argued against this for most clonotypes. Out-of-frame TCR alpha sequences shared between twins showed an excess of low generation-probability sequences compared with coincidental sharing between unrelated individuals. A weaker excess of twin sharing was found in beta out-of-frame sequences because the signal-to-noise ratio was lowered by fewer shared sequences. In monozygotic twins, recombination models systematically underestimated out-of-frame TCR alpha sharing, but the models matched the sharing seen between unrelated individuals. Conclusions relied on cross-sectional statistical analysis, since the same donors could not be followed over many years.

These data also formed part of another study, on yellow fever vaccine responses in identical twins. The second study also describes: According to the authors, the vaccine-induced T cell response in identical twins seemed to be partly convergent and partly specific to each individual. The study precisely tracked vaccine-responding T cell clones in identical twins.

This TCR was recovered from a woman aged 18-29 years in good health. Sequenced material: CD4+ T cells sorted from blood. The chain is assembled from TRBV7-8 and TRBJ2-3; 13 of the junction bases match TRBD2. The CDR3 in this case is CASSRGLAGVTDTQYF. The DNA reads as follows: TGTGCCAGCAGCCGAGGACTAGCGGGGGTAACAGATACGCAGTATTTT. Extended through the reference TRBV7-8 and TRBJ2-3 proteins, this CDR3 yields the full variable domain: GAGVSQSPRYKVAKRGQDVALRCDPISGHVSLFWYQQALGQGPEFLTYFQNEAQLDKSGLPSDRFFAERPEGSVSTLKIQRTQQEDSAVYLCASSRGLAGVTDTQYFGPGTRLTVL.